These 10 T cell receptor beta chains originate from one sample sequenced in a study of T cells in Graves' hyperthyroidism and ophthalmopathy. RNA transcripts gave rise to amplified TCR beta CDR3 regions. A first-round RT-PCR of the TCR CDR3 used the HTBI primer set. TCRdb reprocessed the multiplex PCR reads via MiXCR and lists one record per CDR3 protein. The sample includes roughly 200,000 distinct CDR3 sequences, roughly a sixth of them seen just once. Sequencing input: blood. These receptors originate from a woman in her forties or fifties with Graves' hyperthyroidism.

At least ten counts were recorded for this clonotype. This sequence joins TRBV19 and TRBJ1-1, with D perhaps TRBD1 (5 bases). CDR1 is LNHDA and CDR2 is SQIVND in the germline V gene (reference sequence). The CDR3 sequence is 13 residues long. V shed 9 bases and J shed 1 base, with 12 bases lying between them. The CDR3 nucleotides are TGTGCCAGCTCAATCGGGGGGAACACTGAAGCTTTCTTT. Translation: CASSIGGNTEAFF.

Of note for this clonotype: Being one base from a much bigger clone, this may be a read error. V usage is TRBV7-8 and J usage is TRBJ2-1; 11 nucleotides align to TRBD2. This CDR3 has 15 residues. Trimming removed 6 bases from V and 4 bases from J; junction bases left unmatched: 5. CDR1 is SGHVS and CDR2 is FQNEAQ in the germline V gene. The CDR3 reads CASRPGTSGYNEQFF. CDR3 nucleotide sequence: TGTGCCAGCAGGCCCGGGACTAGCGGTTACAATGAGCAGTTCTTC.

The chain links TRBV18 to TRBJ1-4; D is unresolved. V gave up 0 bases and J gave up 8 bases, with 7 bases separating them. The germline V gene encodes CDR1 KGHSH and CDR2 LQKENI. The CDR3 runs to 13 residues. The DNA of the CDR3 is TGTGCCAGCTCACCACCAGTAAGAGAAAAACTGTTTTTT. Translated, it gives CASSPPVREKLFF.

This chain joins TRBV6-1 and TRBJ1-5; TRBD1 agrees at 9 bases. The CDR3 has 16 residues. Germline V gene data show CDR1 as MNHNS and CDR2 as SASEGT. V trimming: 6 bases; J trimming: 1 base; junction bases outside the gene matches: 7. The CDR3 region has the DNA TGTGCCAGCAGACCCACAGGGGGCCGGAGCAATCAGCCCCAGCATTTT. It codes for CASRPTGGRSNQPQHF.

The rearrangement joins TRBV28 to TRBJ2-7; D is possibly TRBD1 (5 bases). The V end lost 8 bases, the J end lost 3 bases, and 17 bases lay between the germline ends. This CDR3 has 14 amino acids. Per the germline V gene, CDR1 is MDHEN and CDR2 is SYDVKM. CDR3 sequence: CASSWGSSDYEQYF. In nucleotides, the CDR3 is TGTGCCAGCTCTTGGGGCAGCTCCGACTACGAGCAGTACTTC.

This clonotype was recorded many times. An end of the junction does not agree with germline; a read error may underlie this. This rearrangement joins TRBV7-7 to TRBJ2-1, with 13 bases lining up with TRBD2. The V gene's germline CDR1 is SSHAT and CDR2 FNYEAQ (reference sequence). The CDR3 runs 18 residues. CDR3 sequence: CASSQWIGTSGMSGEQFF. The CDR3 coding sequence is TGTGCTAGCAGCCAATGGATAGGGACTAGCGGGATGAGTGGTGAGCAGTTCTTC.

This clonotype was seen repeatedly, ten times or more. V gene TRBV11-3 combines with J gene TRBJ1-1; weak D call: TRBD1 (5 bases). The germline V and J ends were trimmed by 2 bases and 1 base, with 14 bases remaining between them. CDR3 length: 16 amino acids. Germline V lookup: CDR1 SGHNT, CDR2 YENEEA. The CDR3 loop reads CASSLLSGATNTEAFF. The DNA for the CDR3 is TGTGCCAGCAGCTTACTAAGCGGGGCGACGAACACTGAAGCTTTCTTT.

In this sample, this clonotype turned up many times. V gene TRBV3-1 combines with J gene TRBJ1-1; a possible D gene is TRBD1 (6 bases). V was cut by 0 bases and J by 0 bases, with 11 bases left in between. This CDR3 contains 16 residues. The germline CDR1 and CDR2 sequences are LGHDT and YNNKEL (reference sequence). The CDR3 region has the DNA TGTGCCAGCAGCCAAGATTGGGGACAAGTGAACACTGAAGCTTTCTTT. Amino acids: CASSQDWGQVNTEAFF.

In regard to this clonotype: A much larger clone sits a single nucleotide away, making a read error possible. The chain combines TRBV18 with TRBJ1-5; D uncertain. This CDR3 is built from 15 residues. The V gene's germline CDR1 is KGHSH and CDR2 LQKENI. For the CDR3, the DNA is TGTGCCAGCTCACCGGGGTACGATAGCAGTCAGCCCCAGCATTTT. Translation: CASSPGYDSSQPQHF.

V gene TRBV5-5 combines with J gene TRBJ2-7, with 7 bases lining up with TRBD1. Per germline, CDR1 SGHKS and CDR2 YYEKEE (reference sequence). This CDR3 has 16 residues. Unmatched junction bases numbered 9, after V lost 3 bases and J lost 0 bases. The CDR3 sequence: CASSWTGTANSYEQYF. In nucleotides, the CDR3 is TGTGCCAGCAGCTGGACCGGGACAGCTAACTCCTACGAGCAGTACTTC. The entire variable domain, with the rest obtained from reference TRBV5-5 and TRBJ2-7, is as follows: DAGVTQSPTHLIKTRGQQVTLRCSPISGHKSVSWYQQVLGQGPQFIFQYYEKEERGRGNFPDRFSARQFPNYSSELNVNALLLGDSALYLCASSWTGTANSYEQYFGPGTRLTVT.